This T cell receptor beta chain was recovered during a study of blood T cell repertoires in COVID-19. Study as a whole: Sources were T cells, B-cell-depleted T cells, or PBMCs; the material itself was cDNA or gDNA.

Profiled with immunoSEQ multiplex PCR; TCRdb holds only in-frame clones, not every one. Here the sample spans about 130,000 clones, about 81% being singletons. Sequencing was carried out using peripheral blood. The sequence was collected from a young man with COVID-19, enrolled during active disease.

This chain's CDR3 is CASSSTTGIREKLFF. CDR3 bases: TGTGCCAGCAGCTCTACGACAGGAATTAGGGAAAAACTGTTTTTT. This chain connects TRBV7-9 to TRBJ1-4; possible D gene TRBD1, 6 bases. The CDR3 totals 15 residues. Germline-derived CDR1 and CDR2 are SEHNR and FQNEAQ (reference sequence). The V end was cut by 4 bases, the J end by 8 bases, with 17 bases between.